Below, 10 T cell receptor beta chains from the same sample are listed, as sequenced in a study of cytomegalovirus exposure and HLA in healthy donors. PCR amplification relied on 60 Vbeta primers (plus 13 Jbeta primers). TCRdb's table, derived via immunoSEQ multiplex PCR, lists solely in-frame clones and lacks some. The sample includes around 120,000 clones, over 65% seen only once; the top ten take around 3.6%. The sequencing sample was made of PBMCs. Receptor source: a man aged 25-45 years in good health and CMV-seronegative.

The genes are TRBV7-2 and TRBJ1-6; 8 bases are shared with TRBD1. The germline V gene has CDR1 SGHTA and CDR2 FQGNSA. This CDR3 has 16 amino acids. The trim removed 4 bases at V and 6 bases at J, leaving 8 bases unmatched. The CDR3 spells CASSSRTGRSNSPLHF. In DNA, the CDR3 is TGTGCCAGCAGCTCCCGGACAGGGCGGAGTAATTCACCCCTCCACTTT.

The chain combines TRBV4-1 with TRBJ2-7; tentative D call: TRBD2 (6 bases). Trimming took 3 bases from V and 2 from J, leaving 20 bases between them. Germline assignment: CDR1 MGHRA and CDR2 YSYEKL. CDR3 length equals 17 residues. For the CDR3, the DNA is TGCGCCAGCAGCCAGTTAGCGGAGGGAATACCAACCTACGAGCAGTACTTC. The encoded protein is CASSQLAEGIPTYEQYF.

CDR3 in DNA: TGCAGTGCAAGCGACACCGGGGAGCTGTTTTTT. Translated, it gives CSASDTGELFF. The genes are TRBV20-1 and TRBJ2-2; D is unclear. Germline V lookup: CDR1 DFQATT, CDR2 SNEGSKA (reference sequence). V was shortened by 6 bases and J by 3 bases, with 5 bases between the two germline ends. CDR3 length: 11 amino acids.

The rearrangement joins TRBV6-1 to TRBJ2-5, with 7 bases identical to TRBD1. The J call is uncertain, as TRBJ2-7 better fits the DNA end. This CDR3 spans 14 amino acids. The germline V gene encodes CDR1 MNHNS and CDR2 SASEGT. The CDR3 sequence: CASSPRTGPYEQYF. The CDR3 DNA reads TGTGCCAGCAGTCCTCGGACAGGTCCCTACGAGCAGTACTTC.

The rearrangement uses TRBV19 and TRBJ2-3, with a possible D match to TRBD2 (6 bases). There are 12 residues in the CDR3. The germline CDR1 and CDR2 sequences are LNHDA and SQIVND (reference sequence). Between the trimmed V and J ends, which lost 3 bases and 5 bases, there was a span of 6 bases. The CDR3: CASSMRGDTQYF. CDR3 coding DNA: TGTGCCAGTAGTATGCGGGGAGATACGCAGTATTTT.

The gene calls are TRBV19 and TRBJ2-1, with D perhaps matching TRBD1 (6 bases). Trimming took off 1 base at V and 0 bases at J, with 13 bases between the two ends. The CDR3 has 17 amino acids. CDR1 and CDR2 from the germline V gene are LNHDA and SQIVND (reference sequence). For the CDR3, the DNA is TGTGCCAGTAGTATAGGCCACGGCAGGGGCTCCTACAATGAGCAGTTCTTC. Protein: CASSIGHGRGSYNEQFF.

The chain is built from TRBV20-1 and TRBJ2-3, with D possibly matching TRBD2 (5 bases). CDR3 length: 11 amino acids. CDR1 is DFQATT and CDR2 is SNEGSKA in the germline V gene (reference sequence). Trimming left V 6 bases short and J 9 bases short, with 13 bases between. The CDR3 here is CSAREGVTQYF. In DNA form, the CDR3 reads TGCAGTGCCCGAGAGGGAGTGACGCAGTATTTT.

This clone was recorded a few times. This rearrangement joins TRBV7-9 to TRBJ2-7; the D gene is possibly TRBD1 (6 bases). Germline V CDR1 and CDR2: SEHNR, FQNEAQ (reference sequence). CDR3 length: 14 residues. The V gene lost 5 bases and the J gene lost 4 bases, with 15 bases spanning the gap. CDR3 amino acids: CASSNAGTLYEQYF. DNA for the CDR3: TGTGCCAGCAGCAATGCCGGGACATTGTACGAGCAGTACTTC.

V is TRBV6-5 and J is TRBJ1-3; D unclear. The CDR3 spans 15 residues. The germline CDR1 and CDR2 sequences are MNHEY and SVGAGI. Trimming stripped 2 bases from V and 10 bases from J, with 18 bases between. CDR3 loop: CASSYRRGLSGTIYF. The CDR3 DNA reads TGTGCCAGCAGTTACCGGCGCGGATTGTCCGGTACCATATATTTT.

The V gene is TRBV27, the J gene TRBJ2-2; D might be TRBD2 (6 bases). The CDR3 loop spans 16 amino acids. The V gene lost 3 bases and the J gene lost 5 bases, with 16 bases spanning the gap. CDR1 is MNHEY, CDR2 SMNVEV, per germline (reference sequence). DNA for the CDR3: TGTGCCAGCAGTTTTTCAGCCGGGAGCCGAACCGGGGAGCTGTTTTTT. It yields the protein CASSFSAGSRTGELFF.